This passage covers 7 T cell receptor beta chains from one sample sequenced in a study of vaccination effects on CD4 cells after COVID-19. Only in-frame clones appear in the TCRdb table, and some are missing; sequencing was by immunoSEQ multiplex PCR. Of about 73,000 clones listed, roughly four fifths were seen once; the top ten hold 2% to 3%. Culture lasted roughly 9 days before CD4+ T cell isolation. Participants were given two doses of BNT162b2 or mRNA-1273 vaccine. For these receptors, no antigen is known. The source material was CD4+ T cells from PBMCs cultured without peptide, sampled after COVID-19 vaccination. The receptors originated from a human donor who received a COVID-19 vaccine.

The V and J genes are TRBV12-3 or TRBV12-4 and TRBJ2-1, with D unresolved. This CDR3 has 12 residues. Trimming stripped 1 base from V and 6 bases from J, with 4 bases between. The CDR3 region is CASSLERNEQFF. In DNA, the CDR3 is TGTGCCAGCAGTTTAGAGCGCAATGAGCAGTTCTTC.

This rearrangement joins TRBV3-1 (or the pseudogene TRBV3-2) to TRBJ2-1, with D unclear. V lost 4 bases to trimming and J lost 9 bases, with 13 bases between them. Germline lookup yields CDR1 LGHDT and CDR2 YNNKEL (reference sequence). The length of the CDR3 is 13 residues. This CDR3 reads CASSPFARSEQFF. As DNA, the CDR3 is TGTGCCAGCAGCCCTTTCGCCCGGAGTGAGCAGTTCTTC.

The chain is built from TRBV3-1 (or the pseudogene TRBV3-2) and TRBJ1-2; no firm D call. CDR3 size: 13 residues. Trimming removed 0 bases at V and 5 bases at J, with 7 bases between. CDR1 is LGHDT and CDR2 is YNNKEL in the germline V gene (reference sequence). CDR3 DNA: TGTGCCAGCAGCCAAGACAGAAATTATGGCTACACCTTC. It specifies CASSQDRNYGYTF.

The CDR3 DNA follows: TGTGCCAGCAGCTCGTTGGGACAGGGGGCTGGAGGGCAGTACGTC. Protein sequence: CASSSLGQGAGGQYV. The chain combines TRBV7-9 with TRBJ2-7; TRBD1 agrees at 12 bases. The CDR3 loop spans 15 amino acids. The germline gives CDR1 SEHNR, CDR2 FQNEAQ (reference sequence). Trimming cost V 4 bases and J 9 bases; bases outside gene matches: 10.

V is TRBV30 and J is TRBJ1-5, with D unresolved. Trimming cost V 5 bases and J 2 bases, with 10 bases left between them. Germline V gene sequence: CDR1 GTSNPN, CDR2 SVGIG (reference sequence). The CDR3 runs 13 residues. The CDR3 region is CAWGPKGNQPQHF. CDR3 in DNA: TGTGCCTGGGGACCGAAAGGCAATCAGCCCCAGCATTTT.

This chain joins TRBV3-1 (or the pseudogene TRBV3-2) and TRBJ2-1; perhaps D is TRBD1 or TRBD2 (6 bases each). This CDR3 has 16 residues. V lost 0 bases and J lost 1, with 10 bases in between. Germline CDR1 and CDR2: LGHDT and YNNKEL (reference sequence). The CDR3 DNA reads TGTGCCAGCAGCCAAGATACAGGGACTTCCTACAATGAGCAGTTCTTC. Translation gives CASSQDTGTSYNEQFF.

The V and J genes are TRBV27 and TRBJ2-5; D uncertain. Germline V gene sequence: CDR1 MNHEY, CDR2 SMNVEV (reference sequence). The ends were cut back, 4 bases at V and 7 bases at J, with 10 bases in the middle. CDR3 length: 12 residues. CDR3 nucleotide sequence: TGTGCCAGCAGTTCGTCGACCCGGACCCAGTACTTC. Protein product: CASSSSTRTQYF.